These 10 T cell receptor beta chains came from one sample sequenced in a study of identical twins. TCRdb independently ran MiXCR on the 5' RACE reads; one entry per CDR3 protein. This table holds some 690,000 distinct CDR3 sequences, roughly 20% found once. The same data also went into a second study, on T cells expressing NK-cell markers.

The sequenced sample was PBMCs. The receptors derive from a woman between 18 and 30 years old in good health.

This clonotype was recorded at least ten times. The chain couples TRBV6-5 to TRBJ2-5; possible D gene TRBD1, 6 bases. From germline, CDR1 is MNHEY and CDR2 SVGAGI. The CDR3 runs to 14 residues. With 6 bases removed from V and 1 base from J, the gap between germline ends came to 12 bases. The CDR3 is CASSYDRIQETQYF. CDR3 DNA: TGTGCCAGCAGCTACGACAGGATCCAAGAGACCCAGTACTTC.

In this sample, this clonotype turned up a few times. The chain links TRBV10-2 to TRBJ2-7, with D unresolved. V was shortened by 4 bases and J by 3 bases, with 19 bases between the two germline ends. Per the germline V gene, CDR1 is WSHSY and CDR2 is SAAADI. The CDR3 has 16 amino acids. CDR3 sequence reads: CASSVQRMEWDYEQYF. The CDR3 DNA reads as TGCGCCAGCAGTGTCCAACGAATGGAATGGGACTACGAGCAGTACTTC.

The chain joins TRBV6-1 to TRBJ1-5; D gene unclear. The CDR3 totals 13 residues. Germline CDR1 is MNHNS and CDR2 is SASEGT. V dropped 6 bases and J dropped 2 bases, with 8 bases sitting between them. The CDR3 spells CASRLDGNQPQHF. Here the CDR3 DNA reads TGTGCCAGCAGGCTCGACGGCAATCAGCCCCAGCATTTT.

This clonotype has a count of ten or more. This sequence joins TRBV25-1 and TRBJ2-3; no definite D call. Trimming took 8 bases from V and 4 from J, leaving 7 bases between them. This CDR3 has 11 amino acids. Germline CDR1 MGHDK, CDR2 SYGVNS. The CDR3 sequence is CASDGPDTQYF. Written as DNA, the CDR3 is TGTGCCAGCGACGGCCCAGATACGCAGTATTTT.

This sequence joins TRBV9 and TRBJ2-7; 9 bases are a match to TRBD1. The CDR3 runs to 16 residues. V shed 4 bases, J shed 5 bases, and the junction held 13 bases outside the gene matches. Germline V gives CDR1 SGDLS, CDR2 YYNGEE. The CDR3 spells CASSPNSVTGGHEQYF. The CDR3 bases are TGTGCCAGCAGCCCGAATTCTGTGACAGGGGGACACGAGCAGTACTTC.

In this sample, this clonotype turned up a few times. The CDR3 coding sequence is TGTGCCAGCAGTGCCTCAGAGAACACTGAAGCTTTCTTT. The encoded protein is CASSASENTEAFF. V gene TRBV6-1 combines with J gene TRBJ1-1; D gene ambiguous. This CDR3 is 13 amino acids long. Germline CDR1 reads MNHNS; CDR2 reads SASEGT. Trimming took off 4 bases at V and 1 base at J, with 7 bases between the two ends.

The rearrangement joins TRBV6-8 to TRBJ2-7; perhaps TRBD1 as D (5 bases). Germline V gene lookup returns CDR1 MNHGY and CDR2 SAAAGT. Trimming cost V 2 bases and J 2 bases, with 10 bases left between them. This CDR3 comprises 14 residues. CDR3 in amino acids: CASSYRTPPYEQYF. The CDR3 region has the DNA TGTGCCAGCAGTTACAGGACACCGCCCTACGAGCAGTACTTC.

This clonotype was seen more than once but under ten times. In DNA, the CDR3 is TGCAGTGCTACCCCGGGGGCAGGGGATGAAAAACTGTTTTTT. Amino acids: CSATPGAGDEKLFF. The chain carries TRBV20-1 and TRBJ1-4, with D perhaps matching TRBD1 (6 bases). The CDR3 loop spans 14 amino acids. Germline V gene data show CDR1 as DFQATT and CDR2 as SNEGSKA (reference sequence). V was shortened by 4 bases and J by 6 bases, with 15 bases between the two germline ends.

This clonotype was counted a few times. The CDR3 bases are TGCAGTGCTAATGCTAACGACCTACTGAGGACCGGGGAGCTGTTTTTT. This codes for CSANANDLLRTGELFF. This rearrangement joins TRBV20-1 to TRBJ2-2; D ambiguous. The CDR3 length is 16 residues. The germline CDR1 and CDR2 sequences are DFQATT and SNEGSKA (reference sequence). V was trimmed by 4 bases and J by 5 bases, leaving 20 bases between them.

As to this clonotype: One end of the junction fails to match germline, which may point to a read error. The chain has TRBV5-6 and TRBJ1-2, with D maybe TRBD1 (6 bases). The V gene's germline CDR1 is SGHDT and CDR2 YYEEEE. The CDR3 extends over 12 amino acids. The CDR3 loop reads CASSSHRAAHLF. The CDR3 nucleotides are TGTGCCAGCAGCTCGCACAGGGCCGCACACCTATTC. Full variable domain (rest looked up from reference TRBV5-6 and TRBJ1-2): DAGVTQSPTHLIKTRGQQVTLRCSPKSGHDTVSWYQQALGQGPQFIFQYYEEEERQRGNFPDRFSGHQFPNYSSELNVNALLLGDSALYLCASSSHRAAHLFGSGTRLTVV.